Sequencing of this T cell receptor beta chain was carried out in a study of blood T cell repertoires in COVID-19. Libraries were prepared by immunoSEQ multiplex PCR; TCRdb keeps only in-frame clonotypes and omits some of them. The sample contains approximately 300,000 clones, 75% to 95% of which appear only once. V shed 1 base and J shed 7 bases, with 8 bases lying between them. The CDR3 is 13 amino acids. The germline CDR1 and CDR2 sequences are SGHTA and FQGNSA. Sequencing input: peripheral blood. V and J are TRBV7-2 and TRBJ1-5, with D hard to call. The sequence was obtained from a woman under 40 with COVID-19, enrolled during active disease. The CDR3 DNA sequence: TGTGCCAGCAGCTTAGTACCGGGGCAGCCCCAGCATTTT. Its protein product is CASSLVPGQPQHF.